This T cell receptor beta chain is from a study of shared clonotypes between healthy human individuals. Overall study context: Donor composition was two women and a few men, aged 18 to 49. Findings and limits, study-wide: The researchers took only blood, and tissue repertoires probably look different.

Deep-level running was used for the assay. The table came from immunoSEQ multiplex PCR; TCRdb's copy has only in-frame clones and leaves some out. The sample carries about 2.5 million clones, about nine tenths recorded once. A few counts support this clone. Its cognate antigen is unknown. Recent acute infections and vaccinations were absent in the healthy HIV-negative adult donors. Germline V CDR1 and CDR2: SGDLS, YYNGEE. The CDR3 spans 14 residues. V dropped 2 bases and J dropped 1 base, with 9 bases sitting between them. The specimen sequenced was naive CD4+ T cells from PBMCs. This sample's subset: CD45RA+ positively selected. The rearrangement uses TRBV9 and TRBJ1-1; the D is unclear. The receptor was isolated from a man aged 18 to 29 in good health. Some clones in this sample may be carry-over from other donors' samples. The CDR3 nucleotides are TGTGCCAGCAGCGTCAGTGGGCAGAACACTGAAGCTTTCTTT. Amino acid sequence: CASSVSGQNTEAFF.